This TCR beta chain was identified during a study of blood T cells in healthy people across ages. Study results and limitations: Age showed a roughly linear inverse relationship with TCR beta diversity per million T cells. Among long-lived donors, naive CD4+ cells were more numerous and diversity higher than in aged donors.

With a J-beta primer mix and a sample-barcoded 5' primer, a second PCR ran about 7 to 12 cycles. Each cDNA molecule, via a template-switch adaptor with 12 random nucleotides, was tagged. Via MiXCR, TCRdb re-called the 5' RACE reads, giving one row per CDR3 protein. Among hundreds of thousands of distinct CDR3 sequences listed, around 43% were seen once. Of note for this clonotype: Antigen: not known.

In germline, CDR1 is MDHEN, CDR2 SYDVKM. The CDR3 loop spans 12 amino acids. Losses at the gene ends were 9 bases for V and 4 bases for J; bases not matched to a gene: 4. The sequencing sample was made of blood. The receptor was derived from a man in his sixties in good health. The chain carries TRBV28 and TRBJ2-3; 7 bases are shared with TRBD2. The CDR3: CASNGGADTQYF. The CDR3 DNA reads TGTGCCAGTAATGGGGGGGCAGATACGCAGTATTTT.